Below, 10 T cell receptor beta chains from the same sample are listed, as sequenced in a study of shared clonotypes between healthy human individuals. Assay: immunoSEQ multiplex PCR; the TCRdb copy retains only in-frame clones and omits some. The sample has approximately 700,000 clones, approximately 73% seen once. The sequenced sample consisted of memory CD4+ T cells sorted from blood. Subset described: CD45RA-negative fraction. The source of these receptors is a woman between 25 and 40 years old in good health.

The chain recombines TRBV30 with TRBJ1-2; possible D gene TRBD1, 5 bases. The V end lost 0 bases, the J end lost 6 bases, and 11 bases lay between the germline ends. CDR1 and CDR2 from the germline V gene are GTSNPN and SVGIG (reference sequence). The CDR3 has 13 amino acids. CDR3 coding DNA: TGTGCCTGGAGTGTACGACAGATAAATGGCTACACCTTC. This codes for CAWSVRQINGYTF.

V is TRBV15 and J is TRBJ2-1, with a possible D match to TRBD2 (6 bases). Looked up from germline, CDR1 is LNHNV and CDR2 is YYDKDF (reference sequence). V gave up 1 base and J gave up 8 bases, with 18 bases separating them. This CDR3 contains 16 residues. The CDR3 region is CATSRVRGLLYHEQFF. The CDR3 DNA reads TGTGCCACCAGCAGAGTCCGGGGACTCCTCTATCATGAGCAGTTCTTC.

This clone was counted between two and nine times. The chain joins TRBV15 to TRBJ1-5; D not certain. The germline CDR1 and CDR2 sequences are LNHNV and YYDKDF (reference sequence). The V end was cut by 1 base, the J end by 3 bases, with 13 bases between. The length of the CDR3 is 16 residues. Written as DNA, the CDR3 is TGTGCCACCAGCAGAGGGTCGAGCAGCCTCAATCAGCCCCAGCATTTT. Translating it yields CATSRGSSSLNQPQHF.

This clone was counted a few times. The genes are TRBV29-1 and TRBJ2-1; 7 nucleotides agree with TRBD2. Losses at the gene ends were 0 bases for V and 5 bases for J; bases not matched to a gene: 4. The CDR3 is 14 residues long. Looked up from germline, CDR1 is SQVTM and CDR2 is ANQGSEA. The CDR3 region has the DNA TGCAGCGTTGAAGATAGACGGGGGGACAATGAGCAGTTCTTC. It codes for CSVEDRRGDNEQFF.

This chain joins TRBV27 and TRBJ2-5; 14 bases align to TRBD2. The V and J ends lost 4 bases and 4 bases, in that order; junction bases with no gene match: 14. The CDR3 spans 19 residues. Germline V gene data show CDR1 as MNHEY and CDR2 as SMNVEV (reference sequence). DNA for the CDR3: TGTGCCAGCAGTTCTCTACCGGACGGGACTAGCGGGAGCCGAGAGACCCAGTACTTC. It specifies CASSSLPDGTSGSRETQYF.

The chain employs TRBV5-4 and TRBJ2-1; 7 bases line up with TRBD1. The germline CDR1 and CDR2 sequences are SGHNT and YYREEE (reference sequence). This CDR3 is built from 15 residues. Trimming at V came to 0 bases and at J to 8 bases, leaving 8 bases not matched to a gene. This CDR3 is CASSLVTGTSDEQFF. As DNA, the CDR3 is TGTGCCAGCAGCTTGGTGACAGGGACGTCGGATGAGCAGTTCTTC.

CDR3 in DNA: TGCAGTGCGCCCACTAGTAAAAAACTGTTTTTT. Translating gives CSAPTSKKLFF. The chain uses TRBV20-1 and TRBJ1-4; D unclear. Germline V CDR1 and CDR2: DFQATT, SNEGSKA (reference sequence). V lost 6 bases and J lost 9, with 11 bases in between. The CDR3 is 11 residues long.

The V and J genes are TRBV11-2 and TRBJ1-1; 8 bases fit TRBD1. There are 16 residues in the CDR3. From germline, CDR1 is SGHAT and CDR2 FQNNGV. V gave up 3 bases and J gave up 0 bases; unmatched junction bases: 6. This CDR3 reads CASSFTRGRVNTEAFF. The CDR3 nucleotides are TGTGCCAGCAGCTTCACCAGGGGGCGGGTGAACACTGAAGCTTTCTTT.

There are a few counts of this clone. V usage is TRBV7-3 and J usage is TRBJ1-1, with D possibly matching TRBD1 (6 bases). Germline V lookup: CDR1 SGHTA, CDR2 FQGTGA. V was trimmed by 0 bases and J by 7 bases, leaving 12 bases between them. CDR3 length: 14 residues. This CDR3 reads CASSLTRGAGEAFF. The CDR3 coding sequence is TGTGCCAGCAGCTTAACGCGGGGGGCTGGTGAAGCTTTCTTT.

V is TRBV19 and J is TRBJ2-2; tentatively, D is TRBD2 (6 bases). V dropped 3 bases and J dropped 7 bases, with 21 bases sitting between them. Germline V lookup: CDR1 LNHDA, CDR2 SQIVND (reference sequence). The CDR3 extends over 17 amino acids. In DNA form, the CDR3 reads TGTGCCAGTAGTATCCGAGGGAGGTCCGAGGGATACGGGGAGCTGTTTTTT. Translated: CASSIRGRSEGYGELFF.